These 23 T cell receptor beta chains originate from one sample sequenced in a study of T cell repertoires in cytomegalovirus infection. MiXCR, applied by TCRdb to the reads, yields one record per CDR3 protein. The sample lists around 550,000 distinct CDR3 sequences; around 27% were seen once. Sequencing was performed on PBMCs. These receptors were collected from a human donor in good health (CMV status not recorded). Some clones in this sample may be carry-over from other donors' samples.

J is TRBJ2-5 and V is TRBV7-3; 9 nucleotides align to TRBD2. Germline V gene data show CDR1 as SGHTA and CDR2 as FQGTGA. There are 15 residues in the CDR3. V lost 3 bases to trimming and J lost 3 bases; unmatched junction nucleotides: 5. The CDR3 reads CASSLRAGGKETQYF. The CDR3 DNA is TGTGCCAGCAGCTTGCGGGCGGGAGGGAAAGAGACCCAGTACTTC.

The J gene is TRBJ2-7, the V gene TRBV6-2 or TRBV6-3, with 8 bases lining up with TRBD1. Germline loops: CDR1 MNHEY, CDR2 SVGEGT. V dropped 8 bases and J dropped 0; count of bases not matched to a gene: 12. CDR3 length: 16 residues. The CDR3 nucleotides are TGTGCCAGCGAGGCCAAAATGACAGGGGCCTCCTACGAGCAGTACTTC. This translates into CASEAKMTGASYEQYF.

This sequence joins TRBV9 and TRBJ1-2; D gene unclear. The V gene lost 3 bases and the J gene lost 6 bases, with 15 bases spanning the gap. CDR1 and CDR2 (germline): SGDLS, YYNGEE. The CDR3 runs to 14 residues. For the CDR3, the DNA is TGTGCCAGCAGCGCCCAATTGTCCGGGGATGGCTACACCTTC. Its protein is CASSAQLSGDGYTF.

This clonotype has a single count. Being one base from a much bigger clone, this may be a read error. The chain is built from TRBV5-6 and TRBJ2-1, with 9 nucleotides matching TRBD1. Trimming cost V 4 bases and J 9 bases; bases outside gene matches: 8. The length of the CDR3 is 14 residues. Germline V gene sequence: CDR1 SGHDT, CDR2 YYEEEE. CDR3 coding DNA: TGTGCCAGCAGCCCCCGGGACAGGGCGATTGAGCAGTTCTTC. It is translated as CASSPRDRAIEQFF.

This clonotype was seen a handful of times. This sequence joins TRBV6-5 and TRBJ2-7, with D uncertain. Germline V gene data show CDR1 as MNHEY and CDR2 as SVGAGI. The V gene lost 0 bases and the J gene lost 0 bases, with 12 bases spanning the gap. The CDR3 has 16 residues. The CDR3: CASSYSIGGSSYEQYF. The CDR3 nucleotides read TGTGCCAGCAGTTACTCGATTGGCGGCAGCTCCTACGAGCAGTACTTC.

The gene calls are TRBV6-1 and TRBJ2-3; TRBD2 is a possible D gene (6 bases). Germline loops: CDR1 MNHNS, CDR2 SASEGT. V was pared by 11 bases and J by 2 bases, with 11 bases between. CDR3 length equals 12 residues. In DNA, the CDR3 is TGTGCCGCGGCGGGGCCCACAGATACGCAGTATTTT. This translates into CAAAGPTDTQYF.

V usage is TRBV7-3 and J usage is TRBJ2-1, with D possibly TRBD2 on 6 matching bases. This CDR3 is built from 14 residues. The V end was cut by 4 bases, the J end by 9 bases, with 16 bases between. CDR1 is SGHTA and CDR2 is FQGTGA in the germline V gene. CDR3 bases: TGTGCCAGCAGCTCCGGGACTGGGATCGGTGAGCAGTTCTTC. It encodes CASSSGTGIGEQFF.

The chain has TRBV23-1 and TRBJ2-3; D is possibly TRBD2 (5 bases). TRBV23-1 is assigned to the ORF class and has an uncertain function. The CDR3 totals 14 residues. Between the trimmed V and J ends, which lost 2 bases and 2 bases, there was a span of 8 bases. Written as DNA, the CDR3 is TGCGCCAGCAGTCAAAGCGGATACACAGATACGCAGTATTTT. Amino acid sequence: CASSQSGYTDTQYF.

This clonotype was seen a few times. This sequence joins TRBV7-6 and TRBJ1-6; no firm D call. The germline CDR1 and CDR2 sequences are SGHVS and FNYEAQ. V was clipped by 4 bases and J by 7 bases, with 8 bases between them. CDR3 size: 13 residues. CDR3 sequence: CASSYTENSPLHF. The CDR3 DNA sequence: TGTGCCAGCAGCTATACAGAGAATTCACCCCTCCACTTT.

V gene TRBV28 combines with J gene TRBJ1-5; possible D gene TRBD1, 5 bases. This CDR3 contains 17 residues. Germline V gene sequence: CDR1 MDHEN, CDR2 SYDVKM. V lost 4 bases and J 2 bases, leaving 18 bases between the germline ends. The CDR3 region is CASSSMGLKKGNQPQHF. CDR3 DNA sequence: TGTGCCAGCAGTTCTATGGGACTCAAGAAGGGCAATCAGCCCCAGCATTTT.

This chain links TRBV7-8 with TRBJ2-7, with 9 bases lining up with TRBD2. Germline values: CDR1 SGHVS, CDR2 FQNEAQ. CDR3 size: 15 residues. J gave up 3 bases and V 5 bases, and 8 bases lay outside the gene matches. The CDR3 spells CASSPLAGSNYEQYF. The DNA of the CDR3 is TGTGCCAGCAGCCCCCTAGCGGGGAGTAACTACGAGCAGTACTTC. The full variable domain, completed using reference TRBV7-8 and TRBJ2-7, is GAGVSQSPRYKVAKRGQDVALRCDPISGHVSLFWYQQALGQGPEFLTYFQNEAQLDKSGLPSDRFFAERPEGSVSTLKIQRTQQEDSAVYLCASSPLAGSNYEQYFGPGTRLTVT.

The rearrangement links TRBV7-3 to TRBJ1-1; D gene unclear. Germline V gene sequence: CDR1 SGHTA, CDR2 FQGTGA. V lost 6 bases and J 0 bases, leaving 8 bases between the germline ends. The CDR3 totals 13 residues. CDR3 nucleotide sequence: TGTGCCAGCAGACGCCAGGTGAACACTGAAGCTTTCTTT. It is translated as CASRRQVNTEAFF.

This clonotype was seen more than once but under ten times. V gene TRBV6-2 or TRBV6-3 combines with J gene TRBJ2-1; D ambiguous. Trimming pared 3 bases from V and 5 bases from J, leaving 5 bases between. Germline V gene data show CDR1 as MNHEY and CDR2 as SVGEGT. The CDR3 sequence is 12 residues long. CDR3 loop: CASSYNDNEQFF. CDR3 in DNA: TGTGCCAGCAGTTATAATGACAATGAGCAGTTCTTC.

The chain combines TRBV27 with TRBJ1-5; D unclear. Per the germline V gene, CDR1 is MNHEY and CDR2 is SMNVEV (reference sequence). Between the trimmed V and J ends, which lost 4 bases and 5 bases, there was a span of 6 bases. This CDR3 has 12 residues. CDR3 nucleotides: TGTGCCAGCAGTTCCAGCGATCAGCCCCAGCATTTT. Translation gives CASSSSDQPQHF.

There are a few counts of this clonotype. The V and J genes are TRBV7-9 and TRBJ2-7; TRBD2 matches 9 bases. Germline CDR1 reads SEHNR; CDR2 reads FQNEAQ (reference sequence). The CDR3 has 16 residues. The J segment lost 2 bases and the V segment lost 5 bases, leaving 10 bases of the junction unmatched. The CDR3 protein is CASSPRTTSGTYEQYF. The DNA of the CDR3 is TGTGCCAGCAGCCCACGGACGACTAGCGGCACCTACGAGCAGTACTTC.

This clonotype was recorded many times. The chain is built from TRBV7-2 and TRBJ1-1; D remains unclear. The V end was cut by 5 bases, the J end by 6 bases, with 16 bases between. This CDR3 region has 14 residues. CDR1 is SGHTA, CDR2 FQGNSA, per germline. The CDR3 sequence is CASSLDRMTPEAFF. Written as DNA, the CDR3 is TGTGCCAGCAGCCTAGACCGGATGACACCTGAAGCTTTCTTT.

V and J are TRBV6-5 and TRBJ2-7; D remains unclear. V was shortened by 6 bases and J by 3 bases, with 15 bases between the two germline ends. Germline lookup yields CDR1 MNHEY and CDR2 SVGAGI. The CDR3 extends over 14 amino acids. The CDR3 sequence: CASSGWVGGYEQYF. CDR3 nucleotide sequence: TGTGCCAGCAGCGGCTGGGTCGGTGGCTACGAGCAGTACTTC.

This clonotype came up many times. The chain couples TRBV7-3 to TRBJ1-1; possible D gene TRBD1, 5 bases. Germline V gives CDR1 SGHTA, CDR2 FQGTGA. Trimming stripped 2 bases from V and 5 bases from J, with 9 bases between. The CDR3 extends over 13 amino acids. CDR3: CASSLGGITEAFF. As DNA, the CDR3 is TGTGCCAGCAGCTTAGGGGGAATTACTGAAGCTTTCTTT.

Only a few counts were recorded for this clonotype. This chain joins TRBV7-9 and TRBJ2-7, with 11 bases matching TRBD2. V shed 5 bases and J 3 bases; nucleotides not matched to a gene: 6. This CDR3 spans 15 amino acids. In germline, CDR1 is SEHNR, CDR2 FQNEAQ (reference sequence). This CDR3 is CASSPTSGTYYEQYF. In DNA form, the CDR3 reads TGTGCCAGCAGCCCGACTAGCGGGACTTACTACGAGCAGTACTTC. Filled out from reference TRBV7-9 and TRBJ2-7, the complete variable domain reads DTGVSQNPRHKITKRGQNVTFRCDPISEHNRLYWYRQTLGQGPEFLTYFQNEAQLEKSRLLSDRFSAERPKGSFSTLEIQRTEQGDSAMYLCASSPTSGTYYEQYFGPGTRLTVT.

This clonotype was observed once. The chain couples TRBV5-4 to TRBJ2-1, with TRBD1 matching 8 bases. Germline trimming cut 4 bases from V and 0 bases from J; bases unmatched to any gene: 6. This CDR3 has 16 amino acids. From germline, CDR1 is SGHNT and CDR2 YYREEE (reference sequence). CDR3 nucleotides: TGTGCCAGCAGCACCGGACAGGGAAGCTCCTACAATGAGCAGTTCTTC. Translation gives CASSTGQGSSYNEQFF. Drawing the rest from reference TRBV5-4 and TRBJ2-1, the complete variable domain is ETGVTQSPTHLIKTRGQQVTLRCSSQSGHNTVSWYQQALGQGPQFIFQYYREEENGRGNFPPRFSGLQFPNYSSELNVNALELDDSALYLCASSTGQGSSYNEQFFGPGTRLTVL.

The chain joins TRBV28 to TRBJ1-2; unclear D gene. The V end was cut by 3 bases, the J end by 1 base, with 3 bases between. Germline-derived CDR1 and CDR2 are MDHEN and SYDVKM. This CDR3 comprises 12 residues. DNA for the CDR3: TGTGCCAGCAGTTTGTTTAACTATGGCTACACCTTC. Translation gives CASSLFNYGYTF.

The chain is built from TRBV7-4 and TRBJ1-3; no firm D call. V was cut by 2 bases and J by 2 bases, with 7 bases left in between. This CDR3 is built from 14 residues. Germline CDR1 is SGHVT and CDR2 is SQSDAQ. The CDR3 sequence is CASSLWGTGNTIYF. The DNA for the CDR3 is TGTGCCAGCAGCTTATGGGGTACTGGAAACACCATATATTTT.

The chain employs TRBV4-1 and TRBJ2-2; 10 nucleotides agree with TRBD2. Losses at the gene ends were 3 bases for V and 4 bases for J; bases not matched to a gene: 2. CDR1 is MGHRA, CDR2 YSYEKL, per germline. CDR3 length: 15 residues. For the CDR3, the DNA is TGCGCCAGCAGCCACCTAGCGGGAGTCACCGGGGAGCTGTTTTTT. Amino acid sequence: CASSHLAGVTGELFF.